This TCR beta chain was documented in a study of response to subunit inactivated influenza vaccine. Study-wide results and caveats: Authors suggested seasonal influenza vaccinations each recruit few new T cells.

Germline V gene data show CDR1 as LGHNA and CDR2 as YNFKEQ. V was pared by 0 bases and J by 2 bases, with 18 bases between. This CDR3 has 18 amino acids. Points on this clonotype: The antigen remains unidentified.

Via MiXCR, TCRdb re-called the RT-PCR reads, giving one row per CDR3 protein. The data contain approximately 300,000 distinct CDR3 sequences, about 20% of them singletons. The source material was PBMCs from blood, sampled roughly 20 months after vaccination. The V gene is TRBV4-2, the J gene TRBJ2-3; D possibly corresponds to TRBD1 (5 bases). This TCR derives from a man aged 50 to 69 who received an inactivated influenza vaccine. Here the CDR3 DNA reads TGTGCCAGCAGCCAAGATTCCACAGGTTATCTCGACACAGATACGCAGTATTTT. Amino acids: CASSQDSTGYLDTDTQYF.